The 30 T cell receptor beta chains reported below all come from one sample, sequenced in a study of graft-versus-host responses after intestinal transplantation. These receptors are not linked to any known antigen. Profiled with immunoSEQ multiplex PCR; TCRdb holds only in-frame clones, not every one. The table includes about 130,000 clones, around 90% detected once. This sample comprised unstimulated CD4+ T cells sorted from spleen or lymph node cells, obtained before intestinal transplant. The source is a human donor who received an intestinal transplant.

The V and J genes are TRBV14 and TRBJ2-2, with 11 positions matching TRBD1. Germline values: CDR1 SGHDN, CDR2 FVKESK. The V segment lost 2 bases and the J segment 7 bases; nucleotides outside the gene matches: 9. There are 17 residues in the CDR3. The CDR3 DNA is TGTGCCAGCAGCCAAACCGGACAGGGGGCAGTTTTCGGGGAGCTGTTTTTT. It codes for CASSQTGQGAVFGELFF.

This chain connects TRBV5-1 to TRBJ2-7, with 7 positions matching TRBD2. V lost 0 bases to trimming and J lost 3 bases; unmatched junction nucleotides: 3. Germline values: CDR1 SGHRS, CDR2 YFSETQ. This CDR3 contains 14 residues. The CDR3 region is CASSLAGRFYEQYF. DNA for the CDR3: TGCGCCAGCAGCTTGGCCGGGAGGTTCTACGAGCAGTACTTC.

The chain links TRBV2 to TRBJ2-7; D is uncertain. This CDR3 is 16 amino acids long. V gave up 4 bases and J gave up 0 bases, with 16 bases separating them. Germline loops: CDR1 SNHLY, CDR2 FYNNEI. This CDR3 reads CASSGQGGPASYEQYF. The CDR3, as DNA: TGTGCCAGCAGTGGCCAAGGTGGGCCAGCCTCCTACGAGCAGTACTTC. The full variable domain, rest sourced from reference TRBV2 and TRBJ2-7, is EPEVTQTPSHQVTQMGQEVILRCVPISNHLYFYWYRQILGQKVEFLVSFYNNEISEKSEIFDDQFSVERPDGSNFTLKIRSTKLEDSAMYFCASSGQGGPASYEQYFGPGTRLTVT.

This sequence joins TRBV27 and TRBJ2-1; D remains unclear. CDR3 length: 17 residues. Looked up from germline, CDR1 is MNHEY and CDR2 is SMNVEV (reference sequence). Trimming took 1 base from V and 5 from J, leaving 18 bases between them. CDR3 loop: CASSLFVGYPLHNEQFF. The DNA for the CDR3 is TGTGCCAGCAGTTTATTCGTGGGATACCCTTTACACAATGAGCAGTTCTTC.

This clone was observed a handful of times. The CDR3 nucleotides read TGTGCCACCAGCAGAGGGGGGTTTGGGGCTAAGGCCGGAAACACCATATATTTT. This sequence encodes CATSRGGFGAKAGNTIYF. The V and J genes are TRBV15 and TRBJ1-3, with D perhaps TRBD1 (5 bases). Germline V lookup: CDR1 LNHNV, CDR2 YYDKDF (reference sequence). The CDR3 has 18 residues. V gave up 1 base and J gave up 4 bases, with 20 bases separating them.

The rearrangement links TRBV28 to TRBJ2-7; 9 bases agree with TRBD1. The CDR3 totals 14 residues. CDR1 and CDR2 (germline): MDHEN, SYDVKM. Unmatched junction bases numbered 3, after V lost 4 bases and J lost 2 bases. The CDR3 reads CASSSGQGPYEQYF. The CDR3 DNA sequence: TGTGCCAGCAGTTCGGGACAGGGCCCCTACGAGCAGTACTTC.

The rearrangement uses TRBV28 and TRBJ2-3; 7 bases align to TRBD2. Germline loops: CDR1 MDHEN, CDR2 SYDVKM. This CDR3 comprises 12 residues. The J segment lost 9 bases and the V segment lost 2 bases, leaving 2 bases of the junction unmatched. This chain's CDR3 is CASSLSGATQYF. CDR3 DNA: TGTGCCAGCAGTTTAAGCGGGGCAACGCAGTATTTT.

The gene calls are TRBV6-4 and TRBJ2-7; the match to TRBD1 covers 9 bases. The CDR3 extends over 12 amino acids. J was trimmed by 9 bases and V by 6 bases; bases with no gene match: 6. Germline CDR1 MRHNA, CDR2 SNTAGT. CDR3 amino acids: CASSQGQGVQYF. In DNA form, the CDR3 reads TGTGCCAGCAGCCAGGGACAGGGAGTGCAGTACTTC.

This chain links TRBV6-4 with TRBJ1-2, with 8 bases identical to TRBD1. Germline V CDR1 and CDR2: MRHNA, SNTAGT. V lost 3 bases, J lost 8 bases, and 11 bases stayed unmatched. The CDR3 is made up of 15 amino acids. The CDR3 reads CASSESGGINDGYTF. DNA for the CDR3: TGTGCCAGCAGTGAATCAGGGGGCATCAATGACGGCTACACCTTC.

The chain has TRBV6-1 and TRBJ1-3; D perhaps matches TRBD1 (6 bases). Trimming took 1 base from V and 8 from J, leaving 12 bases between them. Germline V CDR1 and CDR2: MNHNS, SASEGT. The length of the CDR3 is 14 residues. The CDR3 nucleotides read TGTGCCAGCAGTGAAGACAGGGCAGTGTACACCATATATTTT. Its protein product is CASSEDRAVYTIYF.

This clone showed up just once. The conserved phenylalanine or tryptophan is not found at the CDR3 terminus, so this likely reflects a read error. This chain uses TRBV28 with TRBJ1-2; D gene uncertain. The CDR3 is 16 residues long. Germline assignment: CDR1 MDHEN and CDR2 SYDVKM. V lost 2 bases and J 1 base, leaving 14 bases between the germline ends. Written as DNA, the CDR3 is TGTGCCAGCAGTTTAGGCGCCTGGGTGGGTAACTATGGCTACACCCTC. It encodes CASSLGAWVGNYGYTL.

This clone was seen just once. This sequence joins TRBV27 and TRBJ2-7, with TRBD2 as a possible D gene (5 bases). Germline-derived CDR1 and CDR2 are MNHEY and SMNVEV (reference sequence). CDR3 size: 16 residues. The V gene lost 5 bases and the J gene lost 12 bases, with 29 bases spanning the gap. The CDR3 here is CASSPPPGRELIRPYF. DNA of the CDR3: TGTGCCAGCAGTCCCCCACCCGGACGGGAATTGATTCGTCCGTACTTC.

The rearrangement joins TRBV19 to TRBJ1-5; the D gene is possibly TRBD1 (6 bases). CDR3 size: 18 residues. Between the trimmed V and J ends, which lost 7 bases and 2 bases, there was a span of 24 bases. Germline CDR1 LNHDA, CDR2 SQIVND (reference sequence). The CDR3 region is CASTPHEGTGQGNQPQHF. The CDR3 DNA reads TGTGCCAGTACTCCCCATGAGGGCACGGGACAAGGCAATCAGCCCCAGCATTTT.

The chain recombines TRBV27 with TRBJ1-4; perhaps TRBD1 as D (6 bases). CDR1 is MNHEY and CDR2 is SMNVEV in the germline V gene (reference sequence). V lost 6 bases and J lost 3, with 8 bases in between. The CDR3 length is 13 residues. In DNA, the CDR3 is TGTGCCAGCAGACAGGGTTCTAATGAAAAACTGTTTTTT. It codes for CASRQGSNEKLFF.

The chain combines TRBV7-3 with TRBJ1-1; TRBD1 agrees at 10 bases. V trimming: 5 bases; J trimming: 7 bases; junction bases outside the gene matches: 4. There are 13 residues in the CDR3. Germline V gives CDR1 SGHTA, CDR2 FQGTGA. As DNA, the CDR3 is TGTGCCAGCAGCGCGACAGGGGGCCTTGAAGCTTTCTTT. This codes for CASSATGGLEAFF. Combining the CDR3 with reference TRBV7-3 and TRBJ1-1 gives the whole variable domain GAGVSQTPSNKVTEKGKYVELRCDPISGHTALYWYRQSLGQGPEFLIYFQGTGAADDSGLPNDRFFAVRPEGSVSTLKIQRTERGDSAVYLCASSATGGLEAFFGQGTRLTVV.

This rearrangement joins TRBV11-2 to TRBJ2-1; 9 bases are shared with TRBD2. V trimming: 5 bases; J trimming: 7 bases; junction bases outside the gene matches: 9. The length of the CDR3 is 15 residues. Germline V lookup: CDR1 SGHAT, CDR2 FQNNGV. CDR3 sequence (DNA): TGTGCCAGCAGCCGAGGCGGGAGGGCAGGTAATGAGCAGTTCTTC. It is translated as CASSRGGRAGNEQFF.

This chain uses TRBV19 with TRBJ2-5, with 10 bases aligning to TRBD1. The closer fit of TRBJ2-7 to the DNA end suggests the J call may be wrong. Germline values: CDR1 LNHDA, CDR2 SQIVND (reference sequence). The length of the CDR3 is 14 residues. CDR3 sequence: CASHGQGVPYEQYF. The DNA of the CDR3 is TGTGCCAGCCATGGACAGGGGGTGCCCTACGAGCAGTACTTC.

This chain connects TRBV30 to TRBJ1-1; D is unresolved. There are 12 residues in the CDR3. V lost 3 bases, J lost 9 bases, and 14 bases lay in between. Germline CDR1 and CDR2: GTSNPN and SVGIG (reference sequence). The CDR3 loop reads CAWSPPDRKAFF. In DNA form, the CDR3 reads TGTGCCTGGAGCCCCCCCGACCGGAAAGCTTTCTTT.

The rearrangement joins TRBV19 to TRBJ2-2; D is possibly TRBD1 or TRBD2 (5 bases each). V was shortened by 9 bases and J by 3 bases, with 14 bases between the two germline ends. The germline V gene encodes CDR1 LNHDA and CDR2 SQIVND (reference sequence). The CDR3 consists of 14 residues. The CDR3 DNA is TGTGCCAGCCGGCCGGGACCTGACACCGGGGAGCTGTTTTTT. Protein: CASRPGPDTGELFF.

Only one count was recorded for this clone. The chain uses TRBV11-2 and TRBJ2-5, with TRBD1 matching over 7 bases. Trimming at V came to 6 bases and at J to 2 bases, leaving 9 bases not matched to a gene. This CDR3 region has 15 residues. The germline V gene has CDR1 SGHAT and CDR2 FQNNGV. The CDR3 protein is CASRNPGQKQETQYF. CDR3 sequence (DNA): TGTGCCAGCAGAAACCCGGGACAGAAACAAGAGACCCAGTACTTC.

The V gene is TRBV28, the J gene TRBJ1-2; D call uncertain. Germline CDR1 is MDHEN and CDR2 is SYDVKM. The CDR3 covers 15 residues. Trimming pared 5 bases from V and 4 bases from J, leaving 17 bases between. CDR3 region: CASSLPRGKSYGYTF. The CDR3 nucleotides read TGTGCCAGCAGTCTCCCCCGTGGGAAGAGCTATGGCTACACCTTC.

The rearrangement links TRBV30 to TRBJ2-7; 11 nucleotides line up with TRBD1. Germline V gives CDR1 GTSNPN, CDR2 SVGIG (reference sequence). The CDR3 totals 14 residues. Germline trimming cut 5 bases from V and 1 base from J; bases unmatched to any gene: 4. The CDR3 protein is CAWEGQGASYEQYF. In DNA, the CDR3 is TGTGCCTGGGAAGGACAGGGGGCTTCCTACGAGCAGTACTTC.

The rearrangement uses TRBV2 and TRBJ2-1, with D perhaps given as TRBD1 or TRBD2 (5 bases each). The germline CDR1 and CDR2 sequences are SNHLY and FYNNEI. This CDR3 spans 14 amino acids. V lost 6 bases to trimming and J lost 8 bases, with 17 bases between them. The CDR3 here is CASSRTGWDHEQFF. In DNA, the CDR3 is TGTGCCAGCAGCCGGACTGGCTGGGACCATGAGCAGTTCTTC.

J is TRBJ2-2 and V is TRBV11-3; 7 bases are a match to TRBD2. CDR3 length equals 17 residues. V lost 4 bases and J lost 1; bases outside the gene matches: 9. The V gene's germline CDR1 is SGHNT and CDR2 YENEEA. CDR3 sequence (DNA): TGTGCCAGCAGCTCAGATGTGGCTAGCGGGAACACCGGGGAGCTGTTTTTT. Its protein product is CASSSDVASGNTGELFF.

V is TRBV6-4 and J is TRBJ2-1, with TRBD2 identical over 7 bases. CDR1 and CDR2 from the germline V gene are MRHNA and SNTAGT. J lost 2 bases, V lost 6 bases, and 7 bases had no gene match. The CDR3 is 15 residues long. CDR3 sequence: CASSPGLGAYNEQFF. CDR3 nucleotides: TGTGCCAGCAGCCCCGGACTAGGGGCCTACAATGAGCAGTTCTTC.

The chain employs TRBV9 and TRBJ1-3, with a weak D call TRBD1 (5 bases). Per germline, CDR1 SGDLS and CDR2 YYNGEE. The CDR3 spans 17 residues. Between the trimmed V and J ends, which lost 3 bases and 0 bases, there was a span of 16 bases. This chain's CDR3 is CASSGRGGVHSGNTIYF. DNA for the CDR3: TGTGCCAGCAGCGGTAGGGGCGGGGTCCACTCTGGAAACACCATATATTTT.

The gene calls are TRBV28 and TRBJ1-5, with 10 bases matching TRBD1. The germline V gene encodes CDR1 MDHEN and CDR2 SYDVKM. The CDR3 consists of 17 residues. Trimming cost V 9 bases and J 7 bases; bases outside gene matches: 18. CDR3 sequence reads: CASSSRWTGGAGQPQHF. CDR3 in DNA: TGTGCCAGTAGTAGCCGATGGACAGGGGGAGCGGGGCAGCCCCAGCATTTT.

This clone appeared a few times. The V gene is TRBV6-1, the J gene TRBJ2-7; TRBD2 matches 13 bases. From germline, CDR1 is MNHNS and CDR2 SASEGT. The CDR3 length is 15 residues. Losses at the gene ends were 1 base for V and 6 bases for J; bases not matched to a gene: 3. The CDR3 loop is CASSEGTSGRSEQYF. CDR3 sequence (DNA): TGTGCCAGCAGTGAAGGGACTAGCGGGAGAAGCGAGCAGTACTTC.

The chain links TRBV19 to TRBJ2-5; the D gene is possibly TRBD1 (6 bases). The end of the DNA fits TRBJ2-7 better, so the J call may be wrong. The germline CDR1 and CDR2 sequences are LNHDA and SQIVND (reference sequence). This CDR3 is built from 15 residues. CDR3 sequence: CASSIAPGASYEQYF. The DNA for the CDR3 is TGTGCCAGTAGTATCGCCCCAGGGGCCTCCTACGAGCAGTACTTC.

This clone was found a few times. This chain connects TRBV5-1 to TRBJ1-6; 8 positions match TRBD1. The CDR3 length is 15 residues. The V gene end was trimmed by 3 bases and the J gene end by 4 bases; junction bases not matched to a gene: 3. Germline assignment: CDR1 SGHRS and CDR2 YFSETQ. For the CDR3, the DNA is TGCGCCAGCAGCTACGGACAGGGTTATAATTCACCCCTCCACTTT. Protein product: CASSYGQGYNSPLHF.